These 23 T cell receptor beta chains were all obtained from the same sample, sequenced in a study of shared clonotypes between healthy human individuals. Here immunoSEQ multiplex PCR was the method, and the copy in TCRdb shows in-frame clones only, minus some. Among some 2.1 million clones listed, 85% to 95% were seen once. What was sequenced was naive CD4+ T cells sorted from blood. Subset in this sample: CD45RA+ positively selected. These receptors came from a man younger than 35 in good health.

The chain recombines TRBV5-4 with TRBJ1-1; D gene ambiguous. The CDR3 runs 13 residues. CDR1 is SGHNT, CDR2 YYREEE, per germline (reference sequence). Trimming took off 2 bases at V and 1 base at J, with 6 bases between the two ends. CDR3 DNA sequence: TGTGCCAGCAGCTTCCCACAGAACACTGAAGCTTTCTTT. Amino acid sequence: CASSFPQNTEAFF.

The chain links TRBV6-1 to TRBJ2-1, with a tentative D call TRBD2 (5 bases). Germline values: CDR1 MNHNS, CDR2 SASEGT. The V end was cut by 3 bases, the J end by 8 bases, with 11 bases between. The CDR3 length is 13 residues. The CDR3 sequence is CASSDRGWDEQFF. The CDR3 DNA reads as TGTGCCAGCAGTGATAGAGGGTGGGATGAGCAGTTCTTC.

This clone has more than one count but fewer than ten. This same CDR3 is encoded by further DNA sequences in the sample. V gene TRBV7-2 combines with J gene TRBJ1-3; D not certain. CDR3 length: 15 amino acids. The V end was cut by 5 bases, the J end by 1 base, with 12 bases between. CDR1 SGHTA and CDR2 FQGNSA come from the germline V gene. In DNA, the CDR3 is TGTGCCAGCAGCCTTGCCCGAGGGTCTGGAAACACCATATATTTT. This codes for CASSLARGSGNTIYF. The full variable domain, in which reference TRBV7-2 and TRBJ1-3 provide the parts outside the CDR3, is GAGVSQSPSNKVTEKGKDVELRCDPISGHTALYWYRQSLGQGLEFLIYFQGNSAPDKSGLPSDRFSAERTGGSVSTLTIQRTQQEDSAVYLCASSLARGSGNTIYFGEGSWLTVV.

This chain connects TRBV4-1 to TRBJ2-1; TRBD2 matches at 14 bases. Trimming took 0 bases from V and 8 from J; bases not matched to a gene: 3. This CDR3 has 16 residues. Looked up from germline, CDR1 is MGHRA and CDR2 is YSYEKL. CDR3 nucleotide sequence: TGCGCCAGCAGCCAAGAGGGACTAGCGGGAGCAGATGAGCAGTTCTTC. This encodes CASSQEGLAGADEQFF.

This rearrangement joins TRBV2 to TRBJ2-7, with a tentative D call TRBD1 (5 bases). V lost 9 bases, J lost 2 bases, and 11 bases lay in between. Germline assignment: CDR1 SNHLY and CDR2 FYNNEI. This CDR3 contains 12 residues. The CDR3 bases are TGTGCCAGTGGGGCCAGTCCCTACGAGCAGTACTTC. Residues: CASGASPYEQYF.

As DNA, the CDR3 is TGTGCCAGCAGTCCGGGACAGCACACCGGGGAGCTGTTTTTT. Protein product: CASSPGQHTGELFF. This chain joins TRBV28 and TRBJ2-2, with 7 bases identical to TRBD1. Trimming took 5 bases from V and 3 from J; bases not matched to a gene: 3. The CDR3 sequence is 14 residues long. Per germline, CDR1 MDHEN and CDR2 SYDVKM.

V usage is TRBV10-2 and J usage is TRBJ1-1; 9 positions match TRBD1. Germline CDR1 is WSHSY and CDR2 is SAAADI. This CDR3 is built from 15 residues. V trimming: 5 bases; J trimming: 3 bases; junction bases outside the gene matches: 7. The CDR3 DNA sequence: TGCGCCAGCAGTCCGGGACAGGGTTCGGACACTGAAGCTTTCTTT. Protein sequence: CASSPGQGSDTEAFF.

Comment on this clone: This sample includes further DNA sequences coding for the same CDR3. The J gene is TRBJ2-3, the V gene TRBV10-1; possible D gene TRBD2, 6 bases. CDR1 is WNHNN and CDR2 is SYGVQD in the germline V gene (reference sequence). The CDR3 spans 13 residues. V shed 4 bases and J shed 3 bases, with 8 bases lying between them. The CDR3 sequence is CASSGGVTDTQYF. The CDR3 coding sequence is TGCGCCAGCAGTGGGGGGGTAACAGATACGCAGTATTTT.

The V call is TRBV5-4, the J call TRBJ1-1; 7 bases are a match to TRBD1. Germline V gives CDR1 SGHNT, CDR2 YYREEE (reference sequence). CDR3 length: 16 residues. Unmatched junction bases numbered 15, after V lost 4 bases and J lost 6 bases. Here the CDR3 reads CASSTGGHRGVPEAFF. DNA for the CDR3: TGTGCCAGCAGCACTGGTGGTCACAGGGGCGTCCCTGAAGCTTTCTTT.

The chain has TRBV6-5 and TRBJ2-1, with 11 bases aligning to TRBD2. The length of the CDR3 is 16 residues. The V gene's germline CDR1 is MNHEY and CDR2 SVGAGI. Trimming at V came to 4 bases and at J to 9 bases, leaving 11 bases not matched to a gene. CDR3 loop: CASSSLTSGRLGEQFF. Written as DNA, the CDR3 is TGTGCCAGCAGTTCCCTAACTAGCGGGAGACTTGGTGAGCAGTTCTTC.

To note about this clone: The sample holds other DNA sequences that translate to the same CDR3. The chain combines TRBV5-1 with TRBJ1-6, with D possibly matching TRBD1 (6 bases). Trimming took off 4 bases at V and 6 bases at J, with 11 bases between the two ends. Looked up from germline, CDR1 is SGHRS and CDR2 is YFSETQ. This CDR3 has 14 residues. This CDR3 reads CASSLTGPNSPLHF. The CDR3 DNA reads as TGCGCCAGCAGCCTGACAGGTCCTAATTCACCCCTCCACTTT.

CDR3 DNA: TGCGCCAGCAGCTTGGCCACAGGGGTAAAGATATCCTACGAGCAGTACTTC. Its protein is CASSLATGVKISYEQYF. The rearrangement links TRBV5-1 to TRBJ2-7; 7 bases match TRBD1. The germline CDR1 and CDR2 sequences are SGHRS and YFSETQ. The CDR3 consists of 17 residues. The junction had 10 bases not matched to a gene; V was cut back by 0 bases and J by 1 base. The full variable domain, with the rest looked up from reference TRBV5-1 and TRBJ2-7, is KAGVTQTPRYLIKTRGQQVTLSCSPISGHRSVSWYQQTPGQGLQFLFEYFSETQRNKGNFPGRFSGRQFSNSRSEMNVSTLELGDSALYLCASSLATGVKISYEQYFGPGTRLTVT.

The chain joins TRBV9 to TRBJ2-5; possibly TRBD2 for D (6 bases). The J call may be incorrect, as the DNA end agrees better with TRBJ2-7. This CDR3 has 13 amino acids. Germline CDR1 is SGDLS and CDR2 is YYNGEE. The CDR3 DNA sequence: TGTGCCAGCAGGCAGGAGGGATCCTACGAGCAGTACTTC. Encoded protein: CASRQEGSYEQYF.

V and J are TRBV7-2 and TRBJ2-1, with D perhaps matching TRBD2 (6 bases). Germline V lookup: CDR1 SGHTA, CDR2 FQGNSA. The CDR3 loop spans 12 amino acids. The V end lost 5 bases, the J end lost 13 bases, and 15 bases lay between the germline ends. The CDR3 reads CASSPTSPEQFF. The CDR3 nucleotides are TGTGCCAGCAGCCCGACTAGTCCAGAACAGTTCTTC.

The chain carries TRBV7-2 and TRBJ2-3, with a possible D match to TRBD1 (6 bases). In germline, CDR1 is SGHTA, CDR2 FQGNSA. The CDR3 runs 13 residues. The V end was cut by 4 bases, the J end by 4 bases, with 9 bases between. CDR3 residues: CASSSRQADTQYF. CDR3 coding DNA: TGTGCCAGCAGCTCGCGACAGGCAGATACGCAGTATTTT. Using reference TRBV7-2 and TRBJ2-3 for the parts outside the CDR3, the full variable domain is GAGVSQSPSNKVTEKGKDVELRCDPISGHTALYWYRQSLGQGLEFLIYFQGNSAPDKSGLPSDRFSAERTGGSVSTLTIQRTQQEDSAVYLCASSSRQADTQYFGPGTRLTVL.

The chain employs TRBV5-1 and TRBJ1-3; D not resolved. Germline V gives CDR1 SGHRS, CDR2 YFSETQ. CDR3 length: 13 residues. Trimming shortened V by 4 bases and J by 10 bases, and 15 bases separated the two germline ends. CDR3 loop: CASSPPAVETIYF. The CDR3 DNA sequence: TGCGCCAGCAGCCCTCCCGCAGTAGAGACCATATATTTT.

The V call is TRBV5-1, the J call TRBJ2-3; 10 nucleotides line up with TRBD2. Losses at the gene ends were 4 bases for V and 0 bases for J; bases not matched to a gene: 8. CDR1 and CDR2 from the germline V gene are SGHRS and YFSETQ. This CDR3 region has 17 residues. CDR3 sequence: CASSLAGASRSTDTQYF. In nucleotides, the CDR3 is TGCGCCAGCAGCCTAGCGGGGGCAAGTAGGAGCACAGATACGCAGTATTTT.

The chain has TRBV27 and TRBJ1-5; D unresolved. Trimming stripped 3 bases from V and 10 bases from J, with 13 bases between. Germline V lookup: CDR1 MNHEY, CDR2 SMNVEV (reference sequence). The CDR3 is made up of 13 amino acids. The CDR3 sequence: CASSLYGGLPQHF. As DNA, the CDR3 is TGTGCCAGCAGTTTGTATGGAGGATTACCCCAGCATTTT.

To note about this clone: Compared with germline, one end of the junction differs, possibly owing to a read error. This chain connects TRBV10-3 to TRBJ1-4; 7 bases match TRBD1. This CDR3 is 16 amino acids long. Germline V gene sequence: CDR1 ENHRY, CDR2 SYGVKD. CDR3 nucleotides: TGTGCCGTCAGTACAGGGGTATCCTCAACTAATGAAAAACTGTTTTTT. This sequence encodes CAVSTGVSSTNEKLFF.

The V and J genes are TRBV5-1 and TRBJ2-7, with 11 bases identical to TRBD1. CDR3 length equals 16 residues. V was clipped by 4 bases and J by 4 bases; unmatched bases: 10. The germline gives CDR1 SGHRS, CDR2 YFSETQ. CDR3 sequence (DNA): TGCGCCAGCAGCGTGACCGGGACAGGGGGAGTTTACGAGCAGTACTTC. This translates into CASSVTGTGGVYEQYF.

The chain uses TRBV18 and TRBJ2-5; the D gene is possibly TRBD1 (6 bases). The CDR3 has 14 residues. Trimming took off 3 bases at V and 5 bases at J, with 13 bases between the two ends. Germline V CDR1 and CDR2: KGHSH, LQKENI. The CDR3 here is CASSPITGSETQYF. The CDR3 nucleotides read TGTGCCAGCTCACCCATCACAGGGTCGGAGACCCAGTACTTC.

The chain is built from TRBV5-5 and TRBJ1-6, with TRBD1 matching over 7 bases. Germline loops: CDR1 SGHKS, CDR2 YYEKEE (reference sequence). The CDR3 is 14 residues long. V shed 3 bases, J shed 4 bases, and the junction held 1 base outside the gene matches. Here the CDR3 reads CASSWDSYNSPLHF. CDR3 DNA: TGTGCCAGCAGCTGGGACAGTTATAATTCACCCCTCCACTTT.

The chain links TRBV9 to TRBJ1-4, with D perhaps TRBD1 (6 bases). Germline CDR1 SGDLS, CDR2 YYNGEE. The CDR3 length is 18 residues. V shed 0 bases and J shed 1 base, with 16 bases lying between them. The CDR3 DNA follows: TGTGCCAGCAGCGTAGGATCGGGGGGGCGTCAAACTAATGAAAAACTGTTTTTT. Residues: CASSVGSGGRQTNEKLFF. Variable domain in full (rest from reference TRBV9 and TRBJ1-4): DSGVTQTPKHLITATGQRVTLRCSPRSGDLSVYWYQQSLDQGLQFLIQYYNGEERAKGNILERFSAQQFPDLHSELNLSSLELGDSALYFCASSVGSGGRQTNEKLFFGSGTQLSVL.